The rows below give T cell receptor beta chains drawn from one sample of a study of T cells after yellow fever vaccination. TCRdb re-called the 5' RACE reads through MiXCR, storing one row per CDR3 protein. The sample consists of over 65,000 distinct CDR3 sequences, about an eighth of them appearing once. The sample was CD8+ T cells not binding an NS4B(214-222) dextramer, sorted from PBMCs, taken 20 to 25 days after the first yellow fever vaccination. The receptors shown here come from a man in his late teens or twenties who received the YFV17D yellow fever vaccine. Both conserved end residues are part of each CDR3. A D gene is named only where the DNA matches it firmly. Not all rows give a size; the values are once, few, many and, for expanded clones, a class.

V gene	J gene	D gene	clone size	CDR3 protein	CDR3 DNA
TRBV13	TRBJ2-1	.	few	CASSLRQIEHNEQFF	TGTGCCAGCAGCTTAAGGCAGATAGAGCACAATGAGCAGTTCTTC
TRBV20-1	TRBJ1-2	TRBD1	few	CSALTGGLNYGYTF	TGCAGTGCGCTGACAGGGGGCCTTAACTATGGCTACACCTTC
TRBV6-5	TRBJ1-5	.	few	CASSYGVYSNQPQHF	TGTGCCAGCAGTTATGGAGTGTATAGCAATCAGCCCCAGCATTTT
TRBV27	TRBJ2-5	.	.	CASSLVRDETQYF	TGTGCCAGCAGTTTAGTCAGGGATGAGACCCAGTACTTC
TRBV7-2	TRBJ2-4	TRBD2	.	CASSLSGGASSIQYF	TGTGCCAGCAGCTTAAGCGGGGGGGCCTCCAGCATTCAGTACTTC
TRBV7-2	TRBJ1-1	.	.	CASSLGATGSEAFF	TGTGCCAGCAGCTTAGGTGCGACAGGCTCTGAAGCTTTCTTT
TRBV7-3	TRBJ2-7	TRBD1	.	CASSPGGPEQYF	TGTGCCAGCAGCCCAGGGGGACCCGAGCAGTACTTC
TRBV11-2	TRBJ2-6	TRBD1	.	CASSPEPGQGAFLSGANVLTF	TGTGCCAGCAGCCCCGAACCGGGACAGGGGGCGTTTTTATCCGGGGCCAACGTCCTGACTTTC
TRBV5-4	TRBJ2-7	.	few	CASSFGTYEQYF	TGTGCCAGCAGCTTCGGGACTTACGAGCAGTACTTC
TRBV4-1	TRBJ2-3	TRBD2	.	CASSQLAGNTDTQYF	TGCGCCAGCAGCCAGCTAGCGGGGAACACAGATACGCAGTATTTT
TRBV4-3	TRBJ2-7	.	.	CASSQNGAGPTYEQYF	TGCGCCAGCAGCCAAAACGGTGCAGGGCCGACCTACGAGCAGTACTTC
TRBV5-5	TRBJ2-3	.	few	CASSLRPPDTQYF	TGTGCCAGCAGCCTAAGGCCGCCAGATACGCAGTATTTT
TRBV12-3/TRBV12-4	TRBJ1-1	TRBD1	.	CASSSFGTGGTEAFF	TGTGCCAGCAGTTCTTTTGGGACAGGGGGCACTGAAGCTTTCTTT
TRBV5-6	TRBJ1-1	.	few	CASSRLSMNTEAFF	TGTGCCAGCAGCCGACTGTCGATGAACACTGAAGCTTTCTTT
TRBV12-3/TRBV12-4	TRBJ1-5	.	few	CASRVGGTGQPQHF	TGTGCCAGCAGGGTGGGGGGGACCGGGCAGCCCCAGCATTTT
TRBV27	TRBJ2-5	TRBD1	few	CASRSNRGLLETQYF	TGTGCCAGCAGATCTAACAGGGGGCTGCTGGAGACCCAGTACTTC
TRBV4-1	TRBJ2-2	.	.	CASTFQGTGELFF	TGCGCCAGCACCTTCCAGGGGACCGGGGAGCTGTTTTTT
TRBV15	TRBJ2-1	TRBD2	.	CATSRPAGDNEQFF	TGTGCCACCAGCAGGCCTGCGGGAGACAATGAGCAGTTCTTC